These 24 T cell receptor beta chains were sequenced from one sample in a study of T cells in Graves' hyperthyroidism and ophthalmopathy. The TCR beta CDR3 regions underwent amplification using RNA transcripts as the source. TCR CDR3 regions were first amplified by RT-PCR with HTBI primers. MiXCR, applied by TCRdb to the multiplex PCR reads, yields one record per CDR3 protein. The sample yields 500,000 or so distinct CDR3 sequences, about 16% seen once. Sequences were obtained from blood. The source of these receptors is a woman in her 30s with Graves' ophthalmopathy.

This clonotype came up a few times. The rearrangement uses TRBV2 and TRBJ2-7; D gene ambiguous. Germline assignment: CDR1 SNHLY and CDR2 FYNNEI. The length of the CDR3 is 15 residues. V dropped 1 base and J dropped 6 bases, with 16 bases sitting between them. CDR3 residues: CASSEGSRFVGEQYF. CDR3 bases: TGTGCCAGCAGTGAAGGGTCCAGGTTTGTAGGCGAGCAGTACTTC.

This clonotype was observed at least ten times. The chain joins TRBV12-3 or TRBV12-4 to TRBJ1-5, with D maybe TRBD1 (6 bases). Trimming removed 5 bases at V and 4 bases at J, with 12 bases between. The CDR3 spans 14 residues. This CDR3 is CASSIGQLNQPQHF. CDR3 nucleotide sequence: TGTGCCAGCAGTATTGGACAGCTTAATCAGCCCCAGCATTTT.

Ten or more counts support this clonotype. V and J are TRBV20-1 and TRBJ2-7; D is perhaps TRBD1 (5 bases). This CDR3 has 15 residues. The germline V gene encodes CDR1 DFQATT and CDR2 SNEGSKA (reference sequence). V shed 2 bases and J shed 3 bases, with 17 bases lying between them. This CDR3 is CSARPRGTSFYEQYF. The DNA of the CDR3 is TGCAGTGCTAGACCTAGGGGAACAAGTTTCTACGAGCAGTACTTC.

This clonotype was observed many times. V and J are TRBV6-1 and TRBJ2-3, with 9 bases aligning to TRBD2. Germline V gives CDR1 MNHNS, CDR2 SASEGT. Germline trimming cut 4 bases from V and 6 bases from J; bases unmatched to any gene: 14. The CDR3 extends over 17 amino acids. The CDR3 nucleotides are TGTGCCAGCAGTGCCCTAGGCGGGAGGGCCTCTAGGGATACGCAGTATTTT. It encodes CASSALGGRASRDTQYF.

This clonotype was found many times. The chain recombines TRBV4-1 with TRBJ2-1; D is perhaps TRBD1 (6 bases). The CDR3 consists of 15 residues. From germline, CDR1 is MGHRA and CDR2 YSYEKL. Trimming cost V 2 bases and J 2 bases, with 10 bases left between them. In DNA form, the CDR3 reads TGCGCCAGCAGCCAAAGGGGGATTACCTACAATGAGCAGTTCTTC. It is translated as CASSQRGITYNEQFF.

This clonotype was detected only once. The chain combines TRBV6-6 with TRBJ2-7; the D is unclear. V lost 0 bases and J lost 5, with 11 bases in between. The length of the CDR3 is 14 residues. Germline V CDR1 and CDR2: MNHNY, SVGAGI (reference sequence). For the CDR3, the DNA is TGTGCCAGCAGTTACTCATCCCAGTCCCACGAGCAGTACTTC. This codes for CASSYSSQSHEQYF.

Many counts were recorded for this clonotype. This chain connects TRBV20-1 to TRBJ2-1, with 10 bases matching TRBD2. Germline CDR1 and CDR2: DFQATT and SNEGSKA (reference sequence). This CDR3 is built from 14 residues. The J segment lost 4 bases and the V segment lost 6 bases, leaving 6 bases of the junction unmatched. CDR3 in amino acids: CSARTSGFYNEQFF. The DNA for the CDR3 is TGCAGTGCCAGGACTAGCGGCTTTTACAATGAGCAGTTCTTC.

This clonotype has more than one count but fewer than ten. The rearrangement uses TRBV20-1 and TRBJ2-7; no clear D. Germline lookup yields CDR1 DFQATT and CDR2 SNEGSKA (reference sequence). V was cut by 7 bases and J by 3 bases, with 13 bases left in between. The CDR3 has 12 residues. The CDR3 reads CSVARLVYEQYF. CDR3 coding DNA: TGCAGTGTCGCGCGGTTAGTCTACGAGCAGTACTTC.

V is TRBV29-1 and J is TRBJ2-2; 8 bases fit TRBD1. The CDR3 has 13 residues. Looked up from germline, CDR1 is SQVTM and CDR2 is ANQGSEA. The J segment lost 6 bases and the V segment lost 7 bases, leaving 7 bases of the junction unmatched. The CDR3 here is CSGGQGVPGELFF. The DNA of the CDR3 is TGCAGCGGTGGACAGGGCGTCCCCGGGGAGCTGTTTTTT.

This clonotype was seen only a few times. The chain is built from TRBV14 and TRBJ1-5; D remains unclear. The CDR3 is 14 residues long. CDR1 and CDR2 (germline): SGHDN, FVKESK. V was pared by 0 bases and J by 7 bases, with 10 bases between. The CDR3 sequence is CASSQERVGQPQHF. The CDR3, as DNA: TGTGCCAGCAGCCAAGAGAGGGTCGGGCAGCCCCAGCATTTT.

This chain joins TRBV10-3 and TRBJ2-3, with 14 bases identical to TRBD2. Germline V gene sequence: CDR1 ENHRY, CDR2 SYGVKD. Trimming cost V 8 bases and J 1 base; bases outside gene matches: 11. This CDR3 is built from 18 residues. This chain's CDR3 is CAIGPGTSGSLGTDTQYF. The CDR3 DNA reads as TGTGCCATCGGCCCCGGGACTAGCGGGAGTCTTGGCACAGATACGCAGTATTTT.

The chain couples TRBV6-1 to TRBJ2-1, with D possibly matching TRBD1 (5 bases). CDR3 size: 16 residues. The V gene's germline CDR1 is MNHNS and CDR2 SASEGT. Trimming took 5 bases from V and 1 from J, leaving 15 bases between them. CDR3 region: CASSSNRAGSYNEQFF. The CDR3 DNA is TGTGCCAGCAGTTCCAACCGGGCAGGGTCCTACAATGAGCAGTTCTTC.

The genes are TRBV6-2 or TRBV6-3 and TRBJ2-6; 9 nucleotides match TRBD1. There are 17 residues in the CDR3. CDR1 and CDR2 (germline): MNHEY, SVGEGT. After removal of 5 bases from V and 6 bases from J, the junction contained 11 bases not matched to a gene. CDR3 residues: CASSPIGTGFAANVLTF. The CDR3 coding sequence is TGTGCCAGCAGTCCGATCGGGACAGGGTTTGCGGCCAACGTCCTGACTTTC.

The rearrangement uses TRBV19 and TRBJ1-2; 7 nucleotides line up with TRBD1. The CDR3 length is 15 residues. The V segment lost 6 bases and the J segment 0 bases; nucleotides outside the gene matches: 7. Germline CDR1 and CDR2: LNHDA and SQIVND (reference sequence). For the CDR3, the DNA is TGTGCCAGTAGACTCCTGGGACAGTCTAACTATGGCTACACCTTC. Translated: CASRLLGQSNYGYTF.

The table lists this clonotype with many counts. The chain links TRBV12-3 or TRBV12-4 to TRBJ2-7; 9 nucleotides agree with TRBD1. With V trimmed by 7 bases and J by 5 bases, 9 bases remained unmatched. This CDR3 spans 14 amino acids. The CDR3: CASNRQGGIHEQYF. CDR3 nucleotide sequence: TGTGCCAGCAATCGACAGGGGGGGATTCACGAGCAGTACTTC.

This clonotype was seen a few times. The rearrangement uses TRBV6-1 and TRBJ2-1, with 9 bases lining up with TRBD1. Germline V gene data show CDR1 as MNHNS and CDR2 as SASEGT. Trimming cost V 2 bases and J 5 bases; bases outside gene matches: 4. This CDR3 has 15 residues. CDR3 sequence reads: CASSEQGQGNNEQFF. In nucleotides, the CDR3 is TGTGCCAGCAGTGAACAGGGACAGGGTAACAATGAGCAGTTCTTC.

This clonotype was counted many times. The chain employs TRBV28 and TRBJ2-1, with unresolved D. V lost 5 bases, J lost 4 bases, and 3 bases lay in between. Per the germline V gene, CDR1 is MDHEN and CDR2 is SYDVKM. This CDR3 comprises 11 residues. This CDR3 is CASSRYNEQFF. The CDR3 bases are TGTGCCAGCAGTCGTTACAATGAGCAGTTCTTC.

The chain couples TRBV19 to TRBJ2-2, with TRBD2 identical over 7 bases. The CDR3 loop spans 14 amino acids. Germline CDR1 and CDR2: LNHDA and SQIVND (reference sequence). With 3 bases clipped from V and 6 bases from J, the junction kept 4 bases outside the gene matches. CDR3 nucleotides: TGTGCCAGTAGTATTGGAGGGAGGGCCGGGGAGCTGTTTTTT. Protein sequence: CASSIGGRAGELFF. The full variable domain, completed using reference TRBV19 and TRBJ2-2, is DGGITQSPKYLFRKEGQNVTLSCEQNLNHDAMYWYRQDPGQGLRLIYYSQIVNDFQKGDIAEGYSVSREKKESFPLTVTSAQKNPTAFYLCASSIGGRAGELFFGEGSRLTVL.

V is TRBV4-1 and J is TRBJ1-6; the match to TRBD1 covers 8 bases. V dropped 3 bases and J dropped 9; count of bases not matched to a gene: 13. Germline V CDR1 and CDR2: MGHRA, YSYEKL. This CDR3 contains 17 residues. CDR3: CASSQVLQGVRGSPLHF. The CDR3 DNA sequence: TGCGCCAGCAGCCAGGTTCTACAGGGGGTACGAGGTTCACCCCTCCACTTT.

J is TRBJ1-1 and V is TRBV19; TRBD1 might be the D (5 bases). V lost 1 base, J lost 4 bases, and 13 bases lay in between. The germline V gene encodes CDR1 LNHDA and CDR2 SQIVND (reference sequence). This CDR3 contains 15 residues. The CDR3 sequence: CASSIAPTAGTEAFF. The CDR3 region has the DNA TGTGCCAGTAGTATAGCGCCGACAGCGGGCACTGAAGCTTTCTTT.

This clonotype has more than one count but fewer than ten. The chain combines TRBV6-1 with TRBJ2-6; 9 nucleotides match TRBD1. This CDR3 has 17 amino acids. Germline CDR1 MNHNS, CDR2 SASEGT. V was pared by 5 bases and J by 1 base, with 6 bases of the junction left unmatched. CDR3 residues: CASSRTGANSGANVLTF. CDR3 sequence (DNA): TGTGCCAGCAGTAGGACAGGGGCAAATTCTGGGGCCAACGTCCTGACTTTC.

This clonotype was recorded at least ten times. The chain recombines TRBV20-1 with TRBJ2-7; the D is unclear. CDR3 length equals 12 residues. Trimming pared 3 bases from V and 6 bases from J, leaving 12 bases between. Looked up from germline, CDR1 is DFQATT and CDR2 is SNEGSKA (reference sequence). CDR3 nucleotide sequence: TGCAGTGCTAGGAAGTTCTCTACCGAGCAGTACTTC. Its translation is CSARKFSTEQYF.

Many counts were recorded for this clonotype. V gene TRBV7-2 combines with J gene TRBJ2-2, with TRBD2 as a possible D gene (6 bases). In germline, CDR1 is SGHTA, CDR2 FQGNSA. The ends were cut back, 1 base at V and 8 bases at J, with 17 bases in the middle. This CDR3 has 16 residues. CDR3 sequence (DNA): TGTGCCAGCAGCTTAGGGAGGGTTCGGTCTGGAGGGGAGCTGTTTTTT. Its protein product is CASSLGRVRSGGELFF.

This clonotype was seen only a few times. CDR3 in amino acids: CASIGGAGELFF. CDR3 sequence (DNA): TGTGCCAGCATTGGGGGTGCCGGGGAGCTGTTTTTT. The chain couples TRBV12-3 or TRBV12-4 to TRBJ2-2; D might be TRBD1 or TRBD2, each matching 5 bases. This CDR3 is 12 amino acids long. With 7 bases removed from V and 6 bases from J, the gap between germline ends came to 9 bases.